This T cell receptor (beta chain) came from a study of cytomegalovirus exposure and HLA in healthy donors. As concerns this clone: Its antigen remains unknown.

Study findings and constraints: TCR beta V segments were, for the most part, productive about 90% or about 30% of the time in an earlier analysis. TCR beta chain V- and J-gene trimming was linked, in a later analysis, to a missense variant in DCLRE1C. Later, an analysis found that common viral pathogens appeared to be linked with several of the most significant clusters.

The PCR made use of 60 Vbeta and 13 Jbeta primers. Sequenced by immunoSEQ multiplex PCR; TCRdb stores in-frame clones only, minus some. The sample holds 100,000 to 150,000 clones, around three quarters seen once. The sample was PBMCs. This receptor was identified in a woman aged 45-65 years in good health and CMV-seronegative.

CDR3: CASSYATGYYEQYF. The CDR3 DNA sequence: TGTGCCAGCAGTTACGCGACAGGGTACTACGAGCAGTACTTC. The chain joins TRBV6-5 to TRBJ2-7; 7 nucleotides align to TRBD1. This CDR3 is built from 14 residues. The V gene's germline CDR1 is MNHEY and CDR2 SVGAGI. J lost 3 bases, V lost 2 bases, and 4 bases had no gene match.